This T cell receptor (beta chain) was recorded in a study of blood T cell repertoires in COVID-19. Study summary: COVID-19 samples collected from the United States, Italy and Spain covered acute and convalescent phases. T cells, B-cell-depleted T cells, or PBMCs supplied cDNA or gDNA.

This CDR3 has 14 amino acids. Trimming removed 6 bases at V and 8 bases at J, with 17 bases between. Germline CDR1 is ENHRY and CDR2 is SYGVKD. Authors' processing steps: Estimation of nucleated cell counts relied on the amplification of reference gene primers. Sequenced by immunoSEQ multiplex PCR; TCRdb stores in-frame clones only, minus some. V and J calls and clone size are given by that table; D and trimming were obtained from the DNA. Found here are about 200,000 clones, 85% to 90% of them singletons; the top ten hold approximately 2.9%. The V call is TRBV10-3, the J call TRBJ1-5; D possibly corresponds to TRBD1 (6 bases). This receptor was identified in a man in his sixties with acute or convalescent COVID-19. Source material: peripheral blood. The CDR3 spells CAISRDTSIEPQHF. CDR3 sequence (DNA): TGTGCCATCAGCCGGGACACCAGCATCGAGCCCCAGCATTTT.